The following is a T cell receptor beta chain sequence with its context. Profiled with immunoSEQ multiplex PCR; TCRdb holds only in-frame clones, not every one. The data hold about 55,000 clones, with 90% observed a single time. The data were taken from a study of T cell changes during pregnancy in multiple sclerosis. There are 21 residues in the CDR3. V lost 10 bases to trimming and J lost 0 bases; unmatched junction nucleotides: 26. Specimen: CD4+ T cells from peripheral blood mononuclear cells, collected in the first trimester of pregnancy. The TCR comes from a female donor with multiple sclerosis, enrolled in a pregnancy study. This sequence joins TRBV23-1 and TRBJ1-5, with TRBD1 matching over 8 bases. TRBV23-1 has ORF status, its function being uncertain. The CDR3 loop reads CATEPLDRDGKTRISNQPQHF. Here the CDR3 DNA reads TGCGCCACCGAACCCTTGGACAGGGATGGAAAAACTAGAATTAGCAATCAGCCCCAGCATTTT.